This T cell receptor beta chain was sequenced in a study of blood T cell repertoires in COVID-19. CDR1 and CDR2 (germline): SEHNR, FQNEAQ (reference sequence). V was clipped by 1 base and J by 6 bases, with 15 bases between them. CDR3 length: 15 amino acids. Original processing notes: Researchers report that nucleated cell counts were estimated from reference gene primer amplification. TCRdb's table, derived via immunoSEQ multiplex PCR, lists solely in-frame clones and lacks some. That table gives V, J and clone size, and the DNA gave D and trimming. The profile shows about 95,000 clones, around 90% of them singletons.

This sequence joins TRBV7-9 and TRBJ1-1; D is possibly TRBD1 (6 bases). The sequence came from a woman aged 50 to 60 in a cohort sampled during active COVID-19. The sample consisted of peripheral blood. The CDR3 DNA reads TGTGCCAGCAGCTTAGGGTCATCAGGGGATCCTGAAGCTTTCTTT. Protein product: CASSLGSSGDPEAFF.